This TCR beta chain derives from a study of T cells in tuberculosis. Study details: IGRA-negative adolescents, IGRA-positive adolescents with latent tuberculosis and adults with active tuberculosis formed this South African cohort. Study-wide points: Selection depended on which cryopreserved specimens were available. Shorter CDR3-alpha in active tuberculosis partly drove smaller distances.

Produced via immunoSEQ multiplex PCR; TCRdb's table is partial and in-frame only. The profile shows 20,000 to 25,000 clones, roughly 97% of them singletons. As regards this clone: Antigen: not known.

CDR1 is SGHTA, CDR2 FQGNSA, per germline. The ends lost 5 bases at V and 4 bases at J; junction bases unmatched: 4. The CDR3 consists of 14 residues. Each clinical donor contributed on average around 92,000 T cells from unsorted cryopreserved PBMC. This receptor was identified in a donor aged 10-29 years with latent tuberculosis or without tuberculosis infection. V and J are TRBV7-2 and TRBJ2-7; TRBD1 matches 11 bases. Input material: PBMCs. The CDR3: CASSHRDRGYEQYF. CDR3 sequence (DNA): TGTGCCAGCAGCCACCGGGACAGGGGGTACGAGCAGTACTTC. Based on the CDR3 plus reference TRBV7-2 and TRBJ2-7, the full variable domain is GAGVSQSPSNKVTEKGKDVELRCDPISGHTALYWYRQSLGQGLEFLIYFQGNSAPDKSGLPSDRFSAERTGGSVSTLTIQRTQQEDSAVYLCASSHRDRGYEQYFGPGTRLTVT.